This section outlines one T cell receptor (beta chain) sequence together with its context. The target of this receptor is not known. No much larger clone exists at a distance of one base, and base qualities are not known. From the cysteine through the phenylalanine, the CDR3 covers 16 amino acids. Just the 48-base CDR3 DNA is kept, in frame starting at base 1. The germline V gene (reference sequence) sets CDR1 to LNHDA and CDR2 to SQIVND. From V the trimming removes 3 bases and from J it removes 0 bases, while the gene matches leave 6 bases of the junction unaccounted for. This sample stems from a study of blood T cell repertoires in COVID-19 (dated by TCRdb to the early 2020s). At the level of the whole study: Collaborator samples came from the United States, Italy and Spain and covered acute and convalescent phases of COVID-19. The material from the prospective study consisted of cDNA or gDNA derived from T cells, B-cell-depleted T cells, or PBMCs. Subjects who had been exposed to COVID-19, were actively infected with it, or had recovered from it provided the deeply sampled blood TCRbeta repertoires that made up the dataset. The repertoires were made available in a free public database intended to serve as a resource for research on the immune response to SARS-CoV-2. Samples were obtained from the ongoing ImmuneRACE study (first 160 participants) and from about 1,300 subjects provided by 6 global collaborators. Sample metadata almost always included a de-identified subject ID, COVID-19 status, age in years and sex. Where HLA class I and class II types were available, the types were taken from metadata supplied by the sample provider, not from assay-based typing. The study at large found these results: The amount of clinical and demographic metadata varied by source and participant and was provided uncurated.

At one collaborating source in Seattle, patients were enrolled during active infection and were followed longitudinally through the course of disease. Each collaborating institution followed its own protocols to collect whole blood in K2EDTA tubes. Collaborator samples were shipped for TCRbeta analysis as frozen whole blood, isolated PBMCs, or DNA extracted from either sample type. TCRbeta CDR3 regions were amplified from genomic DNA by means of the immunoSEQ Assay, a bias-controlled multiplex PCR. The original methods were these. The number of nucleated cells in each sample was estimated by amplification of reference gene primers within the assay. To quantify the absolute abundance of each unique TCRbeta CDR3 rearrangement, sequence reads were collapsed and filtered. For each sample, productive Simpson clonality was calculated as the square root of Simpson's diversity index over productive rearrangements. The source is immuneACCESS, and TCRdb retained only in-frame sequences with V and J called. Part of the clones is not carried over; for the studies checked, unresolved V genes explain less than half of this, and the remainder is unexplained. V, J and clone size are taken as reported in that table, and D and trimming were inferred from the DNA itself. Present in this sample are over 85,000 clones, about 90% of which were seen just once. The ten largest clones represent about 4% of the sample.

Sequencing input: peripheral blood. The TCR was taken from a human donor with COVID-19, enrolled during active disease. The donor label of this sample is uncertain. Recombination joined TRBV19 with TRBJ2-7; 9 bases in the middle match TRBD2. DNA sequence: TGTGCCAGTAGTATCAGAGCGGGAGGCGACTCCTACGAGCAGTACTTC. Its protein reads: CASSIRAGGDSYEQYF.